This T cell receptor (beta chain) was found in a study of tumor T cells in aggressive B-cell lymphoma. Per the germline V gene, CDR1 is SGHDT and CDR2 is YYEEEE. V was trimmed by 4 bases and J by 2 bases, leaving 10 bases between them. This CDR3 comprises 13 residues. Repertoires were generated with immunoSEQ multiplex PCR, while TCRdb's copy carries only in-frame clones and drops some. Counted here are about 9,800 clones, 85% occurring once; the ten biggest clones make up approximately 4.3%. This chain links TRBV5-6 with TRBJ2-7, with D perhaps matching TRBD1 (5 bases). Sequences were obtained from tumor tissue. The sequence was collected from an adult with diffuse large B cell lymphoma. The CDR3 reads CASSQGPPYEQYF. The CDR3 DNA reads as TGTGCCAGCAGCCAGGGTCCTCCCTACGAGCAGTACTTC.